This T cell receptor beta chain originates from a study of human T cells and chemical hapten exposure. About the research overall: Chiefly female patients presented with alopecia areata, totalis or universalis. It was small differences in pooled library volume that mainly caused per-sample TCR yields to vary. Findings and caveats of the study: Expanded TCRs formed significantly more large CDR3 similarity clusters than controls.

Comment on this clonotype: Its antigen is currently unknown.

Authors' methods: Sample-level TCR yields exhibited a median of approximately 96,000, with a range of about 20,000 to 690,600. TCRdb called the RACE reads again in MiXCR, with one record for every CDR3 protein. TCRdb's processing, not the authors', yielded these V and J calls. Of roughly 380,000 distinct CDR3 sequences in the sample, 4% to 5.5% are singletons; the top ten hold under 3%. As to time point: patch test 1, 2 weeks after DPC sensitization. Specified treatment: therapeutic diphenylcyclopropenone sensitization with weekly scalp DPC. Germline V gene lookup returns CDR1 SGHVS and CDR2 FNYEAQ. V shed 4 bases and J 2 bases; nucleotides not matched to a gene: 5. This CDR3 has 15 residues.

The sample consisted of whole blood, taken in connection with sensitization to the hapten diphenylcyclopropenone (DPC). This sequence was found in a woman between 45 and 65 years old with alopecia areata. Some clones in this sample may be carry-over from other donors' samples. This chain connects TRBV7-6 to TRBJ2-1; 7 bases line up with TRBD2. CDR3 amino acids: CASSSNREAYNEQFF. The DNA of the CDR3 is TGTGCCAGCAGCTCTAACCGGGAGGCCTACAATGAGCAGTTCTTC.